The present TCR beta chain was sequenced within a study of blood T cell repertoires in COVID-19. Turning to the study itself: Samples taken during acute and convalescent COVID-19 were collected in the United States, Italy and Spain. PBMCs, B-cell-depleted T cells, or T cells provided the cDNA or gDNA that made up the material.

The V gene's germline CDR1 is SGHRS and CDR2 YFSETQ. Trimming cost V 0 bases and J 4 bases, with 15 bases left between them. The CDR3 has 16 amino acids. Produced via immunoSEQ multiplex PCR; TCRdb's table is partial and in-frame only. The sample carries around 340,000 clones, roughly 90% recorded once. V is TRBV5-1 and J is TRBJ2-3; TRBD2 might be the D (5 bases). The sample consisted of PBMCs or T cells enriched from blood (not recorded which). The TCR comes from a woman aged 25 to 39 who had been exposed to COVID-19. The DNA for the CDR3 is TGCGCCAGCAGCTTGGGACTTCGAGGGTTCGCAGATACGCAGTATTTT. This sequence encodes CASSLGLRGFADTQYF.